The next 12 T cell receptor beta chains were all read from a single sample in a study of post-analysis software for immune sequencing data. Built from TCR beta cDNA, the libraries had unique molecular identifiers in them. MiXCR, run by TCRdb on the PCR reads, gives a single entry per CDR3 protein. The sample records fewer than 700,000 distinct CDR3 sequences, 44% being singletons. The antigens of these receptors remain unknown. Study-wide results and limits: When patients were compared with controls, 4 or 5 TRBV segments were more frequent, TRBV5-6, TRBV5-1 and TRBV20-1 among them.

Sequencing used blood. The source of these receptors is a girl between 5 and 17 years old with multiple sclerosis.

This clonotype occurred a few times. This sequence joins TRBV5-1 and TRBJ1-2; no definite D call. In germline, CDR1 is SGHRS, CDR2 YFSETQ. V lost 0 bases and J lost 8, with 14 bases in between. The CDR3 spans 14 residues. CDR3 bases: TGCGCCAGCAGCTTGGACAACGGCTGGGAAGGCTACACCTTC. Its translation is CASSLDNGWEGYTF.

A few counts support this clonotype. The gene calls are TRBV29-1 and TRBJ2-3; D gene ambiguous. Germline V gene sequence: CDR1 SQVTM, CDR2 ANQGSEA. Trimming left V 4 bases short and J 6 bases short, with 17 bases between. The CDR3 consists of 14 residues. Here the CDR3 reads CSVGLLVGSDTQYF. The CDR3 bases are TGCAGCGTTGGGCTTTTGGTTGGTTCGGATACGCAGTATTTT.

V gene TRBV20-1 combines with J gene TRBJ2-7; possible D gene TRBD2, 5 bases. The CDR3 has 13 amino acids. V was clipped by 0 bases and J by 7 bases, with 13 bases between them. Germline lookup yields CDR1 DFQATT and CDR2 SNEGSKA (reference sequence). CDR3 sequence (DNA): TGCAGTGCTAGAGAGCCTAGCTCCTTAGAGCAGTACTTC. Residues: CSAREPSSLEQYF.

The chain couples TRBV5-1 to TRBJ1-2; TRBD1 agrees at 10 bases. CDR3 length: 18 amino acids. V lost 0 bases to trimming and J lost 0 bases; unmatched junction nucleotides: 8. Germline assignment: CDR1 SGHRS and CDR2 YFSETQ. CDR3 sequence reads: CASSLDGTGATTNYGYTF. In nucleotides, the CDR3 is TGCGCCAGCAGCTTGGACGGGACAGGGGCCACTACTAACTATGGCTACACCTTC.

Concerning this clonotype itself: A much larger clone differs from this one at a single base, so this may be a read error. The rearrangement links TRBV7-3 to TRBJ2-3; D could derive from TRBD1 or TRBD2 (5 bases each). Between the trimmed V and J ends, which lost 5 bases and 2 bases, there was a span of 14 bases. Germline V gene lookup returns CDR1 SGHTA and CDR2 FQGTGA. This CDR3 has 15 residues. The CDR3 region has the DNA TGTGCCAGCAGCCCCTCGGGGCATAACACAGATACGCAGTATTTT. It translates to CASSPSGHNTDTQYF.

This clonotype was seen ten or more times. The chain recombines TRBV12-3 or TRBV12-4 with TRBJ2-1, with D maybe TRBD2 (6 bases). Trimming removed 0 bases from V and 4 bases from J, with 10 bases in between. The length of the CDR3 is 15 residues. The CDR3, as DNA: TGTGCCAGCAGTTTAGCTAGCGGTCGGTACAATGAGCAGTTCTTC. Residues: CASSLASGRYNEQFF.

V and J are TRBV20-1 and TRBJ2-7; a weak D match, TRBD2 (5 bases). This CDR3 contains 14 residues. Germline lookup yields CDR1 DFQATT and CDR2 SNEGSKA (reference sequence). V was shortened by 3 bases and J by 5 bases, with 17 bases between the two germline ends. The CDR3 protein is CSASSGGSTNEQYF. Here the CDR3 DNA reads TGCAGTGCTAGTTCAGGAGGCTCGACAAACGAGCAGTACTTC.

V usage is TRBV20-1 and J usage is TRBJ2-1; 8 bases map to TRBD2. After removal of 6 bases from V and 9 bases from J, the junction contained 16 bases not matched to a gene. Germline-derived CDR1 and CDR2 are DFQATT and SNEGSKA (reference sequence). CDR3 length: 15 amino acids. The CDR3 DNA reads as TGCAGTGCGGGGGGCGCGGGAGGTCCGAAAGGTGAGCAGTTCTTC. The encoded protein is CSAGGAGGPKGEQFF.

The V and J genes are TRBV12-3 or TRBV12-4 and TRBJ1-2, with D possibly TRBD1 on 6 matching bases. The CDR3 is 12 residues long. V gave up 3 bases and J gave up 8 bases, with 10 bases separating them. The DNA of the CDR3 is TGTGCCAGCAGTTTTGGGGGGGCGGGCTACACCTTC. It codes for CASSFGGAGYTF.

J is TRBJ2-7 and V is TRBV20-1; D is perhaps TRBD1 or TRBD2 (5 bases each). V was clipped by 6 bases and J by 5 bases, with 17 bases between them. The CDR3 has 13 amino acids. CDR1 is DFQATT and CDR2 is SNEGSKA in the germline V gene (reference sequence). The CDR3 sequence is CSASGSWDDEQYF. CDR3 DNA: TGCAGTGCGAGCGGTAGCTGGGACGACGAGCAGTACTTC.

The CDR3 DNA reads as TGCGCCAGCAGACATAGCGGGGGGGCAGATACGCAGTATTTT. It yields the protein CASRHSGGADTQYF. The chain uses TRBV4-1 and TRBJ2-3, with TRBD2 matching over 11 bases. The V and J ends lost 6 bases and 4 bases, in that order; junction bases with no gene match: 3. The length of the CDR3 is 14 residues. Germline V CDR1 and CDR2: MGHRA, YSYEKL.

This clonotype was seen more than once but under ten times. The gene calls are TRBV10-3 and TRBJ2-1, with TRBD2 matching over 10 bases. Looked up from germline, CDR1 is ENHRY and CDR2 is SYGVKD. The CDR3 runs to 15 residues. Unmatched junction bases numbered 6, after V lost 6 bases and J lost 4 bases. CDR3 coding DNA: TGTGCCATCAGCGAGCGGGAGGGCCAATACAATGAGCAGTTCTTC. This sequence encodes CAISEREGQYNEQFF.